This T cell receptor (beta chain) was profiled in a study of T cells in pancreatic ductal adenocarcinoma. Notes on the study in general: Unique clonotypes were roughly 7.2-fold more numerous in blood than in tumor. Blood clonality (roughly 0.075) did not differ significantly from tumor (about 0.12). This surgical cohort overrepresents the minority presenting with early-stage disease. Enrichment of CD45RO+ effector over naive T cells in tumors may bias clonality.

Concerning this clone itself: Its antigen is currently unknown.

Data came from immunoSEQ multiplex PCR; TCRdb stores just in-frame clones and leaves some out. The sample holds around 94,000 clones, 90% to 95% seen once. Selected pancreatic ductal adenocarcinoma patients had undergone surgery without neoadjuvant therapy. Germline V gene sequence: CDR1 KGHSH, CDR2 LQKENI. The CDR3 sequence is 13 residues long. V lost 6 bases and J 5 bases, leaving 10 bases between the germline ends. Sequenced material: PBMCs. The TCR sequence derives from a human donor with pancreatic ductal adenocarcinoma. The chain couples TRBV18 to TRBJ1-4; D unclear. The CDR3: CASSSRENEKLFF. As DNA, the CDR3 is TGTGCCAGCTCGTCCCGGGAAAATGAAAAACTGTTTTTT.